This T cell receptor (beta chain) appears in the sequencing data of a study of tumor-infiltrating T cells and Merkel cell polyomavirus (TCRdb year 2017). With regard to the full study: In Merkel cell carcinoma patients, the study investigated CD8+ T cells specific for the Merkel cell polyomavirus KLL epitope. Patients came in at different disease stages and had a median follow-up of 2.7 years, ranging from roughly 1.1 to 6.0 years. TRB sequencing was performed on KLL-tetramer-sorted cells from blood or tumor-infiltrating lymphocytes in fewer than 15 samples, as well as on some 12 matched whole-tumor samples. Across the study, one tumor sample was a frozen nodal tumor digest and one was a flash-frozen core biopsy of a metastasis. The therapies patients received were varied and non-standardized, including chemotherapy, radiation and immunotherapies. Most of the whole-tumor samples were roughly 27-micron curls sectioned from formalin-fixed, paraffin-embedded tissue blocks.

Points the paper makes about the study in general: A significant MCC-specific survival advantage (P = 0.0051) was associated with tumors having more unique KLL-specific clonotypes (roughly 5-108 vs 0-3). KLL-specific TRB repertoires proved diverse and largely private: among nearly 400 unique sequences, only one clonotype was public, and two patients shared that clonotype. Because the study covered only a single viral epitope, T cells targeting other Merkel cell polyomavirus epitopes were not captured. One limitation of the study is the small sample size (n ≈ 13 patients). Significantly improved MCC-specific survival was associated with a higher fraction of KLL-specific T cells within tumors (about 1.8-18% versus about 0-0.15%).

V is clipped by 6 bases and J by 9 bases, and the sequence between their germline boundaries is 15 bases long. Its CDR3 holds 13 amino acids, cysteine through phenylalanine. The CDR3 DNA has 39 bases and is translated from base 1. The CDR1 and CDR2 encoded by the germline V gene (reference sequence) are LNHDA and SQIVND. The library was produced with the immunoSEQ multiplex PCR assay. Adaptive Biotechnologies (Seattle, WA) carried out the genomic DNA extraction, TRB sequencing and normalization. Turning to the authors' computational methods: To compute clonality, the Shannon entropy of productive TRB sequences was normalized by log2 of unique productive sequences and then subtracted from one. KLL-specific clonotypes in tumors were identified by matching TCRbeta CDR3 amino acid sequences to those from the tetramer-sorted sample of each patient. The source is immuneACCESS, and TCRdb retained only in-frame sequences with V and J called. Part of the clones is not carried over; for the studies checked, unresolved V genes explain less than half of this, and the remainder is unexplained. V and J calls plus clone size are reproduced from that table; the DNA served to infer D and trimming. This sample comprises some 25,000 clones, about 85% of them detected only once. The top ten hold around 2.5% of the sample.

By immunohistochemistry, the tumors of all patients showed robust positive staining for Merkel cell polyomavirus Large T antigen. The study included more than ten Merkel cell carcinoma patients whose blood and/or cultured TIL contained robust KLL-tetramer+ populations exceeding 0.04% of CD8+ T cells. All patients were Caucasian, with a median age of approximately 65 years and a range of roughly 50 to 85 years. Lymph node tumors were analyzed for patients with unknown primaries who presented with nodal disease, or when there was not enough primary tissue. A note on this clone: Its antigen is not yet known. The input lacks base qualities; no much larger clone sits a single base away.

Here the chain combines TRBV19 and TRBJ1-5, with the D gene call left open. The specimen sequenced was lymph node tissue. This receptor was obtained from a man aged 50-60 years with Merkel cell carcinoma. The sequence in DNA is TGTGCCAGTAGCCAGACGGAGCGCGGGCCCCAGCATTTT. This yields the protein CASSQTERGPQHF.